Sequencing of this T cell receptor (beta chain) was carried out in a study of beta chain features in type 1 diabetes. Overall study findings and caveats: Sampled from patients, naive, central memory and Treg TCRB repertoires appeared more similar than those sampled from healthy donors. For patients and controls alike, PCR might favor shorter templates to the same degree.

On this clone: Its specificity is not known.

V lost 4 bases and J 2 bases, leaving 9 bases between the germline ends. CDR3 length: 13 amino acids. Germline V CDR1 and CDR2: KGHSH, LQKENI. Sequencing targeted expressed TCRB transcripts, as all isolated RNA had been reverse transcribed. Sequencing used immunoSEQ multiplex PCR; TCRdb keeps in-frame clones, though not all of them. The sample records a few hundred thousand clones, approximately 15% being singletons. Material: naive CD4+ T cells from blood. The clonotype comes from a woman between 18 and 30 years old in good health. This chain connects TRBV18 to TRBJ2-7, with D tentatively TRBD1 (5 bases). The CDR3, as DNA: TGTGCCAGCTCACTAGGGGAAACCTACGAGCAGTACTTC. Amino acid sequence: CASSLGETYEQYF.